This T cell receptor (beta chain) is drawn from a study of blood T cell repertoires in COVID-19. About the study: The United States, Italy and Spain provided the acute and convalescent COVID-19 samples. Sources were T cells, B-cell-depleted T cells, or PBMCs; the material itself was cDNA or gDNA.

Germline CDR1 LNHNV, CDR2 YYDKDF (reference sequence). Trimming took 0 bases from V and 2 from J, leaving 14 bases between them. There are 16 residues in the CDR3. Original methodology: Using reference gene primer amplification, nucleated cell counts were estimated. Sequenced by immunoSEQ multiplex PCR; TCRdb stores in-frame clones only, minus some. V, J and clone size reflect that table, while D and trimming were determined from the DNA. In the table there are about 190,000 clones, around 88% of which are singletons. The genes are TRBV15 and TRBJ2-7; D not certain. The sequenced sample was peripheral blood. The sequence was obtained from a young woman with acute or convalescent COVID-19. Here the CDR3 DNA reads TGTGCCACCAGCAGAGATCAGGTGGCGTTGCCCTACGAGCAGTACTTC. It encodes CATSRDQVALPYEQYF.